This is a list of T cell receptor beta chains from one sample in a study of T cells in tuberculosis. The assay was immunoSEQ multiplex PCR, and TCRdb's table has in-frame clones only and misses some. Of some 10,000 clones in the sample, around 94% were seen once. The sample was PBMCs. These receptors all come from an adult with tuberculosis. The CDR3 runs from the conserved cysteine through the conserved F or W. Fields, in order: J gene, V gene, D gene, CDR3 protein, CDR3 DNA. D genes are given only for firm matches.

>TRBJ2-1|TRBV9|TRBD2
CASSQTSGGSYNEQFF
TGTGCCAGCAGCCAGACTAGCGGGGGGTCCTACAATGAGCAGTTCTTC
>TRBJ2-2|TRBV6-5|TRBD1
CASSPGDSSTGELFF
TGTGCCAGCAGCCCAGGGGACAGTTCCACCGGGGAGCTGTTTTTT
>TRBJ2-3|TRBV5-4|NA
CASSLSRLGGPTDTQYF
TGTGCCAGCAGCTTGTCTCGGTTGGGGGGGCCAACAGATACGCAGTATTTT
>TRBJ2-5|TRBV4-1|TRBD2
CASSQTGLAGGRRETQYF
TGCGCCAGCAGCCAAACGGGACTAGCGGGGGGGCGGCGAGAGACCCAGTACTTC
>TRBJ2-7|TRBV30|NA
CAWRDTGTSSYEQYF
TGTGCCTGGAGGGATACAGGGACAAGCTCCTACGAGCAGTACTTC
>TRBJ2-3|TRBV6-6|TRBD2
CASSAYSGAPDTQYF
TGTGCCAGCAGTGCCTATAGCGGGGCCCCAGATACGCAGTATTTT
>TRBJ2-5|TRBV2|NA
CASSEVFRVVGRETQYF
TGTGCCAGCAGTGAAGTCTTCAGGGTGGTAGGAAGAGAGACCCAGTACTTC
>TRBJ1-2|TRBV7-9|NA
CASSPRGGLVRHGYTF
TGTGCCAGCAGCCCCCGGGGGGGCTTGGTCCGTCATGGCTACACCTTC
>TRBJ1-1|TRBV19|NA
CASSIDNRNTEAFF
TGTGCCAGTAGTATAGATAACAGGAACACTGAAGCTTTCTTT
>TRBJ2-1|TRBV2|TRBD1
CASSGGQGGNEQFF
TGTGCCAGCAGTGGGGGACAGGGAGGCAATGAGCAGTTCTTC
>TRBJ1-5|TRBV7-8|NA
CASSLLDQPQHF
TGTGCCAGCAGCTTATTAGATCAGCCCCAGCATTTT
>TRBJ2-7|TRBV9|TRBD2
CASSVGIGTSSYEQYF
TGTGCCAGCAGCGTAGGAATCGGGACTAGCTCCTACGAGCAGTACTTC
>TRBJ2-7|TRBV30|NA
CAWRRDITPYAQYF
TGTGCCTGGCGCCGGGACATCACCCCCTACGCGCAGTACTTC
>TRBJ2-6|TRBV6-6|NA
CASSPTGSGANVLTF
TGTGCCAGCAGCCCTACAGGCTCTGGGGCCAACGTCCTGACTTTC
>TRBJ1-2|TRBV6-6|NA
CASKWQGTYGYTF
TGTGCCAGCAAGTGGCAGGGCACCTATGGCTACACCTTC
>TRBJ2-1|TRBV10-3|NA
CAVKTGTTSYNEQFF
TGTGCCGTCAAAACCGGGACAACCTCCTACAATGAGCAGTTCTTC
>TRBJ1-2|TRBV7-2|TRBD1
CASSLVPGQGFGYTF
TGTGCCAGCAGCTTAGTGCCGGGACAGGGGTTTGGCTACACCTTC
>TRBJ2-5|TRBV7-2|NA
CASSFGASVAETQYF
TGTGCCAGCAGCTTTGGGGCTAGCGTGGCAGAGACCCAGTACTTC
>TRBJ1-4|TRBV27|NA
CASSFRGANEKLFF
TGTGCCAGCAGTTTCCGGGGAGCTAATGAAAAACTGTTTTTT
>TRBJ2-3|TRBV30|TRBD2
CAWSGTSDSTDTQYF
TGTGCCTGGAGTGGGACTAGCGATAGCACAGATACGCAGTATTTT
>TRBJ2-2|TRBV15|TRBD2
CATSDTSGGAYTGELFF
TGTGCCACCAGCGACACTAGCGGGGGGGCCTACACCGGGGAGCTGTTTTTT
>TRBJ2-7|TRBV6-5|TRBD2
CASSYEAGGAYEQYF
TGTGCCAGCAGTTACGAGGCGGGAGGGGCCTACGAGCAGTACTTC
>TRBJ2-2|TRBV5-1|NA
CASSLSQNTGELFF
TGCGCCAGCAGCTTGTCCCAGAATACCGGGGAGCTGTTTTTT
>TRBJ1-2|TRBV5-4|NA
CASSLSAGDLPGGYTF
TGTGCCAGCAGCTTAAGCGCAGGGGATCTCCCGGGGGGCTACACCTTC